These 15 T cell receptor beta chains were all obtained from the same sample, sequenced in a study of cytomegalovirus exposure and HLA in healthy donors (dated by TCRdb to 2016 to 2017). The library was prepared using the immunoSEQ multiplex PCR assay. For the multiplex PCR, a mixture combining 60 forward primers for TCR Vbeta segments and 13 reverse primers for TCR Jbeta segments was used. TCRdb re-hosts the immuneACCESS table, in-frame sequences only. Its copies lack some clones; in the studies checked, an unresolved V gene accounts for under half of them, and the cause for the rest is not known. This sample is represented by about 150,000 clones; 55% to 85% of them were singletons. 2% to 2.5% of the sample is taken by the ten largest. Sequenced input: PBMCs. The receptors were gathered from a man aged 40-55 years in good health and CMV-seronegative.

The J gene is TRBJ2-5, the V gene TRBV4-3, with 9 positions matching TRBD2. The V gene end was trimmed by 2 bases and the J gene end by 0 bases; junction bases not matched to a gene: 7. From germline, CDR1 is LGHNA and CDR2 YSLEER. CDR3 length: 17 residues. The CDR3 here is CASSQTGTSRYQETQYF. In nucleotides, the CDR3 is TGCGCCAGCAGCCAAACCGGGACTAGCCGATACCAAGAGACCCAGTACTTC.

The genes are TRBV5-1 and TRBJ2-5; D gene unclear. CDR3 length: 12 residues. Germline assignment: CDR1 SGHRS and CDR2 YFSETQ. Trimming pared 1 base from V and 5 bases from J, leaving 6 bases between. The CDR3, as DNA: TGCGCCAGCAGCTTGTTAGAGGAGACCCAGTACTTC. As protein: CASSLLEETQYF.

The gene calls are TRBV4-1 and TRBJ2-1; 14 nucleotides line up with TRBD2. This CDR3 has 19 amino acids. The germline V gene encodes CDR1 MGHRA and CDR2 YSYEKL. V lost 1 base and J lost 7; bases outside the gene matches: 12. For the CDR3, the DNA is TGCGCCAGCAGCCAAGTTGCCTTGGGACTAGCGGGAGCCGGGAATGAGCAGTTCTTC. It is translated as CASSQVALGLAGAGNEQFF.

The chain recombines TRBV19 with TRBJ1-4; no clear D gene. CDR1 is LNHDA and CDR2 is SQIVND in the germline V gene (reference sequence). V was clipped by 6 bases and J by 0 bases, with 11 bases between them. This CDR3 has 15 residues. Here the CDR3 reads CASRQGAATNEKLFF. In DNA form, the CDR3 reads TGTGCCAGTAGGCAAGGAGCTGCAACTAATGAAAAACTGTTTTTT.

The chain joins TRBV7-9 to TRBJ1-2, with D possibly being TRBD1 (6 bases). The V gene's germline CDR1 is SEHNR and CDR2 FQNEAQ (reference sequence). CDR3 length: 14 residues. V was pared by 2 bases and J by 1 base, with 8 bases between. The CDR3 nucleotides are TGTGCCAGCAGCTTACAGGGGCTTAACTATGGCTACACCTTC. Amino acid sequence: CASSLQGLNYGYTF.

V and J are TRBV29-1 and TRBJ2-3, with TRBD1 identical over 8 bases. The CDR3 length is 15 residues. V lost 3 bases and J lost 4; bases outside the gene matches: 9. The germline CDR1 and CDR2 sequences are SQVTM and ANQGSEA. The chain's CDR3 is CSVDGTGVMADTQYF. CDR3 coding DNA: TGCAGCGTTGATGGGACAGGCGTTATGGCAGATACGCAGTATTTT.

The chain has TRBV7-9 and TRBJ2-1; perhaps TRBD2 as D (5 bases). Germline CDR1 reads SEHNR; CDR2 reads FQNEAQ (reference sequence). V was clipped by 5 bases and J by 4 bases, with 15 bases between them. The CDR3 covers 15 residues. DNA of the CDR3: TGTGCCAGCAGCCCCCGGCTAGCAGAATACAATGAGCAGTTCTTC. It encodes CASSPRLAEYNEQFF.

This sequence joins TRBV4-1 and TRBJ2-3; D gene uncertain. Looked up from germline, CDR1 is MGHRA and CDR2 is YSYEKL. The CDR3 runs 15 residues. Trimming took off 4 bases at V and 1 base at J, with 12 bases between the two ends. This chain's CDR3 is CASSPAAAGTDTQYF. The CDR3 DNA is TGCGCCAGCAGCCCCGCGGCCGCGGGCACAGATACGCAGTATTTT.

The V and J genes are TRBV28 and TRBJ2-2; a possible D gene is TRBD1 (6 bases). Germline V lookup: CDR1 MDHEN, CDR2 SYDVKM. The CDR3 is made up of 14 amino acids. V was pared by 8 bases and J by 3 bases, with 13 bases between. CDR3 loop: CASGPTGDTGELFF. The CDR3 coding sequence is TGTGCCAGCGGCCCGACAGGCGACACCGGGGAGCTGTTTTTT.

J is TRBJ1-2 and V is TRBV4-1; D ambiguous. The CDR3 is made up of 14 amino acids. The germline V gene encodes CDR1 MGHRA and CDR2 YSYEKL. Trimming removed 4 bases at V and 12 bases at J, with 21 bases between. The CDR3 sequence is CASSPSRQPLRNTF. DNA of the CDR3: TGCGCCAGCAGCCCGAGCCGCCAACCGCTTCGCAACACCTTC.

The chain combines TRBV11-3 with TRBJ2-2, with 10 bases that match TRBD2. Germline V gene data show CDR1 as SGHNT and CDR2 as YENEEA. The CDR3 has 16 residues. Trimming removed 5 bases from V and 2 bases from J; junction bases left unmatched: 5. CDR3 region: CASSAGLAVNTGELFF. The CDR3 DNA sequence: TGTGCCAGCAGCGCCGGACTAGCGGTTAACACCGGGGAGCTGTTTTTT.

Only a few counts were recorded for this clone. This chain links TRBV15 with TRBJ1-3; D is undetermined. The CDR3 is made up of 16 amino acids. V lost 0 bases, J lost 4 bases, and 13 bases lay in between. CDR1 LNHNV and CDR2 YYDKDF come from the germline V gene (reference sequence). This CDR3 reads CATSRDRRREGNTIYF. The DNA for the CDR3 is TGTGCCACCAGCAGAGATCGAAGGAGGGAAGGAAACACCATATATTTT.

The chain employs TRBV7-8 and TRBJ1-1; a possible D gene is TRBD1 (5 bases). The ends were cut back, 6 bases at V and 0 bases at J, with 14 bases in the middle. Germline lookup yields CDR1 SGHVS and CDR2 FQNEAQ. This CDR3 spans 15 amino acids. The CDR3 here is CASSPHRQLNTEAFF. The CDR3 nucleotides are TGTGCCAGCAGTCCCCATAGACAGCTGAACACTGAAGCTTTCTTT.

This chain uses TRBV10-3 with TRBJ1-5; the match to TRBD1 covers 9 bases. Germline trimming cut 2 bases from V and 2 bases from J; bases unmatched to any gene: 4. The CDR3 sequence is 16 residues long. Germline CDR1 ENHRY, CDR2 SYGVKD. CDR3 protein: CAISEQQGAGNQPQHF. For the CDR3, the DNA is TGTGCCATCAGTGAGCAACAGGGGGCTGGCAATCAGCCCCAGCATTTT.

This chain joins TRBV9 and TRBJ1-4, with 7 bases aligning to TRBD1. J gave up 7 bases and V 0 bases, and 9 bases lay outside the gene matches. The CDR3 runs to 16 residues. CDR1 and CDR2 from the germline V gene are SGDLS and YYNGEE. The DNA for the CDR3 is TGTGCCAGCAGCGTAGGATTTGGAGGGGGCACTGAAAAACTGTTTTTT. It translates to CASSVGFGGGTEKLFF.